A selection of T cell receptor beta chains follows, all from one sample in a study of T cell repertoires in cytomegalovirus infection. MiXCR, run by TCRdb on the reads, gives a single entry per CDR3 protein. Of about 260,000 distinct CDR3 sequences listed, roughly 9% are singletons. Material for sequencing was PBMCs. The receptors here all came from a human donor in good health (CMV status not recorded). Some clones in this sample may be carry-over from other donors' samples. Both conserved end residues are trimmed from each CDR3. Part of the rows lack a size; the others show once, few, many or a class for expanded clones.

j_call clone_size v_call cdr3_aa
TRBJ1-1 - TRBV7-2 ASSPWAIVTEAF
TRBJ2-1 many TRBV6-2/TRBV6-3 ASSYSIQRGGRYEQF
TRBJ1-2 many TRBV20-1 SARPPGTYT
TRBJ2-1 - TRBV10-3 AIRPDSPYNEQF
TRBJ2-6 many TRBV7-2 ASSWTGRGANVLT
TRBJ1-1 many TRBV5-1 ASSLEGTFEAF
TRBJ1-1 many TRBV6-2/TRBV6-3 ASTPRDGRPRNTEAF
TRBJ2-1 few TRBV2 ASRPTAGRNSYNEQF
TRBJ1-2 many TRBV11-3 ASSPGQNEVGYT
TRBJ1-3 many TRBV7-2 ASSLYSVNTIY
TRBJ1-2 many TRBV7-2 ASSLEDRPNYGYT
TRBJ2-7 - TRBV20-1 SAHDRGHPYEQY
TRBJ1-5 few TRBV20-1 SARDSSGNNQPQH
TRBJ1-5 - TRBV6-2/TRBV6-3 ASSYGGGNQPQH
TRBJ2-5 many TRBV20-1 SANLAGGRETQY
TRBJ2-7 many TRBV28 ASRGRDSSYEQY
TRBJ2-7 - TRBV28 ASGTAGHYEQY
TRBJ2-5 many TRBV12-3/TRBV12-4 ASSLAKGGAPLQETQY
TRBJ2-1 few TRBV7-6 ASSFGTEGESGNEQF
TRBJ2-7 many TRBV7-2 ASSPTEDRGRFEQY
TRBJ2-1 many TRBV19 ASSFLQGFSR
TRBJ1-1 - TRBV4-1 ASSQDWGRKNTEAF
TRBJ2-4 few TRBV6-1 ASSLTGAGNIQY
TRBJ2-7 - TRBV5-1 ASSPPQASYEQY
TRBJ2-7 many TRBV7-2 ASSPDGVILEQY
TRBJ2-1 many TRBV7-2 ASSLGGVRNEQF
TRBJ1-6 many TRBV6-6 ASSYHSDSSNSPLH
TRBJ1-4 many TRBV4-3 ASSQDAGPYNEKLF
TRBJ2-7 - TRBV7-2 ASSLLGFEQY
TRBJ1-3 many TRBV6-2/TRBV6-3 ASSEDGLSSGNTIY
TRBJ1-5 many TRBV7-2 ASSLEQGINQPQH
TRBJ1-3 few TRBV5-1 ASRSEGARDTIY
TRBJ2-3 many TRBV7-8 ASSLLAPTPGQGRGTAGDTQY
TRBJ2-7 many TRBV7-2 ASSPPTVSYEQY
TRBJ2-7 many TRBV7-9 ASSSVGRGVPHEQY
TRBJ2-1 - TRBV5-4 ASSSGVPGRNNEQF
TRBJ2-7 many TRBV7-2 ASSLALAGDGYEQY
TRBJ2-1 many TRBV28 ASSLGHRMGPKKDEQF
TRBJ2-5 many TRBV6-1 ASRATGEETQY
TRBJ2-3 many TRBV7-2 ASSLVGARGTDTQY
TRBJ1-1 many TRBV29-1 SVETGFTEAF
TRBJ2-1 - TRBV7-6 ASSFGLARVGEQF